What follows describes a single TCR beta chain. The antigen is unknown. The data belong to a study of shared clonotypes between healthy human individuals. Turning to the study itself: Per donor, three plates held CD4 naive cells, three held CD4 memory, two held CD8 naive and one held CD8 memory.

CDR1 is SNHLY and CDR2 is FYNNEI in the germline V gene. The CDR3 is 13 amino acids. V was shortened by 10 bases and J by 0 bases, with 9 bases between the two germline ends. General study findings and limits: About 5% was the fraction of naive CD4 clonotypes found shared across several donors. An expected dependence of interdonor clonotype sharing on sequencing depth was noted. On the whole, naive subsets had larger estimated richness than memory subsets had.

Profiling relied on immunoSEQ multiplex PCR, and the TCRdb table lists in-frame clones only, not all of them. Of some 550,000 clones detected, approximately 97% appear once; the ten largest clones hold less than 0.065%. The TCR comes from a woman aged 25 to 39 in good health. The J gene is TRBJ1-4, the V gene TRBV2; D gene unclear. The sequencing sample was made of naive CD4+ T cells sorted from blood. Described subset: CD45RA+ positively selected. In DNA form, the CDR3 reads TGTGCCATCAACCTTGCAACTAATGAAAAACTGTTTTTT. Its translation is CAINLATNEKLFF.